Listed below are T cell receptor beta chains from one sample, sequenced in a study of blood T cell repertoires in COVID-19. Clones were sequenced by immunoSEQ multiplex PCR, and TCRdb holds only the in-frame ones, with some missing. The sample has about 210,000 clones; 85% to 90% are singletons. The specimen was peripheral blood. The origin of the receptors is a man in his sixties who had recovered from COVID-19. Each CDR3 is given with its conserved first and last residue. The order of the fields is CDR3 protein, CDR3 DNA, clone size, D gene, J gene, V gene. D genes are given only for firm matches. The size field is filled for only some rows; it gives once, few, many or a size class.

cdr3_aa: CASRRSGGGNEKLFF; cdr3_nt: TGTGCCAGCAGGCGTTCGGGGGGGGGAAATGAAAAACTGTTTTTT; clone_size: .; d_call: .; j_call: TRBJ1-4; v_call: TRBV6-5
cdr3_aa: CASSRTEKETQYF; cdr3_nt: TGTGCCAGCTCACGAACAGAAAAGGAGACCCAGTACTTC; clone_size: .; d_call: .; j_call: TRBJ2-5; v_call: TRBV18
cdr3_aa: CASSPPYSNTGELFF; cdr3_nt: TGTGCCAGCAGCCCCCCGTACTCCAACACCGGGGAGCTGTTTTTT; clone_size: .; d_call: .; j_call: TRBJ2-2; v_call: TRBV7-2
cdr3_aa: CASSSSSGGPWETQYF; cdr3_nt: TGTGCCAGCAGTTCCTCTAGCGGGGGGCCGTGGGAGACCCAGTACTTC; clone_size: .; d_call: TRBD2; j_call: TRBJ2-5; v_call: TRBV6-2/TRBV6-3
cdr3_aa: CASSGALAGVSGANVLTF; cdr3_nt: TGCGCCAGCAGCGGAGCTCTAGCGGGAGTTTCCGGGGCCAACGTCCTGACTTTC; clone_size: .; d_call: TRBD2; j_call: TRBJ2-6; v_call: TRBV5-1
cdr3_aa: CAIKTGRTEAFF; cdr3_nt: TGTGCCATCAAAACAGGGAGAACTGAAGCTTTCTTT; clone_size: .; d_call: .; j_call: TRBJ1-1; v_call: TRBV27
cdr3_aa: CASSRTGSVDTQYF; cdr3_nt: TGTGCCAGTAGTAGGACAGGGTCGGTAGATACGCAGTATTTT; clone_size: .; d_call: TRBD1; j_call: TRBJ2-3; v_call: TRBV19
cdr3_aa: CASSSSGRAEDEQFF; cdr3_nt: TGTGCCAGCAGCTCTAGCGGGAGGGCCGAGGATGAGCAGTTCTTC; clone_size: once; d_call: TRBD2; j_call: TRBJ2-1; v_call: TRBV7-9
cdr3_aa: CASSDTGFAKNIQYF; cdr3_nt: TGTGCCAGCAGTGATACAGGGTTCGCCAAAAACATTCAGTACTTC; clone_size: .; d_call: .; j_call: TRBJ2-4; v_call: TRBV28
cdr3_aa: CASSGRGYGYTF; cdr3_nt: TGTGCCAGCAGTGGCAGGGGCTATGGCTACACCTTC; clone_size: few; d_call: .; j_call: TRBJ1-2; v_call: TRBV6-2/TRBV6-3
cdr3_aa: CASRWYGGSAQHF; cdr3_nt: TGTGCCAGCCGATGGTACGGGGGATCGGCCCAGCATTTT; clone_size: .; d_call: .; j_call: TRBJ1-5; v_call: TRBV28
cdr3_aa: CASRRLAGHGTQYF; cdr3_nt: TGTGCCAGCAGGAGACTAGCGGGCCATGGGACCCAGTACTTC; clone_size: .; d_call: TRBD2; j_call: TRBJ2-5; v_call: TRBV2
cdr3_aa: CASSADSPSSYNSPLHF; cdr3_nt: TGTGCCAGCAGTGCAGACAGCCCGAGCTCCTATAATTCACCCCTCCACTTT; clone_size: .; d_call: .; j_call: TRBJ1-6; v_call: TRBV6-1